This TCR beta chain was found in a study of TET2 disruption in CD19-targeted CAR T cells. Germline CDR1 reads SGHDT; CDR2 reads YYEEEE. V lost 1 base and J lost 2, with 5 bases in between. This CDR3 contains 13 residues. This sample's treatment: autologous CTL019 cells: CD19 CAR with 4-1BB and CD3 zeta domains. Sequencing used immunoSEQ multiplex PCR; TCRdb keeps in-frame clones, though not all of them. Here the sample table reports about 26,000 clones. A note on this clone: Its specificity is not known. Sequencing ends 3 residues short of the CDR3 end; the germline J gene provides the rest.

The chain joins TRBV5-6 to TRBJ2-3; D gene unclear. The receptor was isolated from a man aged 65 to 85 with chronic lymphocytic leukemia. Sequences were derived from CD8- CAR+ T cells sorted from cultured blood T cells, sampled for CD19 CAR T cell therapy. The subset here: CD8-negative CAR-positive T cells from the infusion product. The CDR3: CASSLTDTDTQYF. The sequenced part of the CDR3 DNA is TGTGCCAGCAGCTTGACTGACACAGATACG.